The clone carrying this T cell receptor beta chain was seen a few times. Its antigen is undetermined. Likely shared infections and vaccines: all three twin pairs were reared together. In the source study's methods: Clonotypes per individual ranged from about 85,000 to nearly 500,000. TCRdb itself ran the 5' RACE reads through MiXCR, one entry per CDR3 protein. The V and J calls follow TCRdb's processing rather than the paper's. Here the sample spans roughly 340,000 distinct CDR3 sequences, more than 25% being singletons. This sample was taken from a study of identical twins' blood T cells. The CDR3 loop spans 15 amino acids. Germline V CDR1 and CDR2: SGHRS, YFSETQ. The ends were cut back, 7 bases at V and 0 bases at J, with 14 bases in the middle. Study-level results: Even for out-of-frame TCRbeta, twins reportedly shared V gene usage much more than unrelated donors. Shared CDR3 clonotype counts between two donors mainly tracked the product of their cloneset sizes, twins included.

This sequence was found in a woman aged 18-55 years in good health. The chain is built from TRBV5-1 and TRBJ2-1; D unresolved. Sequences were obtained from PBMCs. DNA for the CDR3: TGCGCCAGCCGCGACATTTCGAGCTCCTACAATGAGCAGTTCTTC. Its translation: CASRDISSSYNEQFF.